These 19 T cell receptor beta chains came from one sample sequenced in a study of blood T cell repertoires in COVID-19. Some clones are missing from TCRdb's copy, which holds only in-frame ones; the method was immunoSEQ multiplex PCR. The sample comprises some 100,000 clones, approximately 74% of which are singletons, and 3% to 4.5% rests with the top ten. The source material was peripheral blood. All receptors derive from an older man with COVID-19, enrolled during active disease.

The chain joins TRBV11-2 to TRBJ1-2; 7 bases align to TRBD1. There are 14 residues in the CDR3. Germline lookup yields CDR1 SGHAT and CDR2 FQNNGV. The ends lost 2 bases at V and 13 bases at J; junction bases unmatched: 13. In DNA, the CDR3 is TGTGCCAGCAGCTTACAGGGGGTTTCATCTTTTTCCACCTTC. Translated: CASSLQGVSSFSTF.

V and J are TRBV9 and TRBJ2-2; no definite D call. Germline V gene lookup returns CDR1 SGDLS and CDR2 YYNGEE. The CDR3 loop spans 12 amino acids. V gave up 4 bases and J gave up 7 bases, with 8 bases separating them. The CDR3, as DNA: TGTGCCAGCAGCAAACGAGACGGGGAGCTGTTTTTT. It specifies CASSKRDGELFF.

The gene calls are TRBV30 and TRBJ2-5; 9 bases fit TRBD1. The J segment lost 4 bases and the V segment lost 5 bases, leaving 5 bases of the junction unmatched. Germline V gene sequence: CDR1 GTSNPN, CDR2 SVGIG (reference sequence). This CDR3 region has 13 residues. The CDR3 loop reads CAWATGGLETQYF. The CDR3, as DNA: TGTGCCTGGGCGACAGGGGGGTTAGAGACCCAGTACTTC.

The rearrangement links TRBV24-1 to TRBJ1-2; 9 bases fit TRBD1. V lost 3 bases, J lost 7 bases, and 8 bases stayed unmatched. CDR1 KGHDR and CDR2 SFDVKD come from the germline V gene. The CDR3 extends over 15 amino acids. CDR3 in DNA: TGTGCCACCAGTGATGTAGACAGGGGGGAGTTTGGCTACACCTTC. Encoded protein: CATSDVDRGEFGYTF.

This clone was observed a single time. This rearrangement joins TRBV28 to TRBJ2-1, with D perhaps TRBD2 (6 bases). Trimming stripped 8 bases from V and 0 bases from J, with 17 bases between. Germline loops: CDR1 MDHEN, CDR2 SYDVKM. This CDR3 contains 16 residues. CDR3 protein: CASLLWRGSSYNEQFF. The CDR3 bases are TGTGCCAGCCTTCTGTGGCGGGGAAGCTCCTACAATGAGCAGTTCTTC.

This sequence joins TRBV6-2 or TRBV6-3 and TRBJ2-1; weak D call: TRBD2 (5 bases). V was clipped by 2 bases and J by 7 bases, with 12 bases between them. The germline V gene encodes CDR1 MNHEY and CDR2 SVGEGT. The CDR3 spans 14 residues. Here the CDR3 reads CASSYAPGGNEQFF. The CDR3 region has the DNA TGTGCCAGCAGTTACGCCCCCGGCGGGAATGAGCAGTTCTTC.

This chain links TRBV5-1 with TRBJ1-1; D unresolved. V was cut by 4 bases and J by 1 base, with 11 bases left in between. The CDR3 runs to 14 residues. Per germline, CDR1 SGHRS and CDR2 YFSETQ. The CDR3 loop is CASSPPSQNTEAFF. The CDR3 DNA reads TGCGCCAGCAGCCCGCCGAGCCAGAACACTGAAGCTTTCTTT.

This clone was counted many times. The V gene is TRBV7-9, the J gene TRBJ2-2; possibly TRBD1 for D (6 bases). CDR1 SEHNR and CDR2 FQNEAQ come from the germline V gene (reference sequence). The ends were cut back, 5 bases at V and 0 bases at J, with 10 bases in the middle. This CDR3 has 15 residues. The CDR3 region has the DNA TGTGCCAGCAGCCGCGGACAGACGAACACCGGGGAGCTGTTTTTT. The encoded protein is CASSRGQTNTGELFF.

The chain uses TRBV27 and TRBJ2-2, with 9 bases aligning to TRBD1. The CDR3 totals 20 residues. The germline V gene has CDR1 MNHEY and CDR2 SMNVEV (reference sequence). V dropped 5 bases and J dropped 2; count of bases not matched to a gene: 18. CDR3 protein: CASSPDHWGQGGSNTGELFF. The CDR3 DNA reads as TGTGCCAGCAGTCCAGACCACTGGGGACAGGGAGGAAGTAACACCGGGGAGCTGTTTTTT.

Only one count was recorded for this clone. This chain links TRBV6-2 or TRBV6-3 with TRBJ1-2; D is possibly TRBD1 (6 bases). The CDR3 covers 15 residues. The germline V gene encodes CDR1 MNHEY and CDR2 SVGEGT. V lost 6 bases, J lost 8 bases, and 22 bases lay in between. CDR3 coding DNA: TGTGCCAGCAGCCCCACGGGGGGGCAGTGGAACGGCTACACCTTC. Its translation is CASSPTGGQWNGYTF.

The chain is built from TRBV7-8 and TRBJ1-6, with TRBD1 identical over 9 bases. Trimming took 5 bases from V and 3 from J; bases not matched to a gene: 5. The CDR3 has 16 residues. CDR1 and CDR2 from the germline V gene are SGHVS and FQNEAQ. The CDR3 region has the DNA TGTGCCAGCAGCCACCGGGACAGGGACTATAATTCACCCCTCCACTTT. It is translated as CASSHRDRDYNSPLHF.

This chain links TRBV5-1 with TRBJ2-7, with 8 bases identical to TRBD2. The CDR3 sequence is 14 residues long. Germline trimming cut 4 bases from V and 3 bases from J; bases unmatched to any gene: 6. The V gene's germline CDR1 is SGHRS and CDR2 YFSETQ. The CDR3 DNA sequence: TGCGCCAGCAGCCCGACTAGCGTCTACTACGAGCAGTACTTC. As protein: CASSPTSVYYEQYF.

The chain is built from TRBV7-9 and TRBJ2-2, with 7 bases that match TRBD2. The CDR3 is made up of 15 amino acids. Germline CDR1 reads SEHNR; CDR2 reads FQNEAQ (reference sequence). Germline trimming cut 3 bases from V and 4 bases from J; bases unmatched to any gene: 5. CDR3 nucleotide sequence: TGTGCCAGCAGCTTCGGCGGGAGAGTCACCGGGGAGCTGTTTTTT. Residues: CASSFGGRVTGELFF.

In its sample, this clone was seen a few times. This chain joins TRBV5-4 and TRBJ1-3; 9 bases match TRBD1. This CDR3 has 16 residues. Germline CDR1 and CDR2: SGHNT and YYREEE (reference sequence). Trimming at V came to 4 bases and at J to 0 bases, leaving 5 bases not matched to a gene. The CDR3 DNA sequence: TGTGCCAGCAGCCCAGGACAGGGGATCTCTGGAAACACCATATATTTT. Its protein is CASSPGQGISGNTIYF.

This chain uses TRBV7-3 with TRBJ2-6; D not resolved. The CDR3 loop spans 16 amino acids. V was pared by 5 bases and J by 0 bases, with 11 bases between. The germline gives CDR1 SGHTA, CDR2 FQGTGA. The CDR3 reads CASSHAALSGANVLTF. The CDR3 DNA reads TGTGCCAGCAGCCATGCGGCACTCTCTGGGGCCAACGTCCTGACTTTC.

This sequence joins TRBV16 and TRBJ1-1; D call uncertain. The CDR3 runs to 12 residues. The V end lost 2 bases, the J end lost 10 bases, and 11 bases lay between the germline ends. Per the germline V gene, CDR1 is KGHSY and CDR2 is FQNENV. The CDR3 region has the DNA TGTGCCAGCAGCCAAGGGAGGCTTCGAGCTTTCTTT. This translates into CASSQGRLRAFF.

This clone showed up just a few times. The CDR3 DNA reads as TGTGCCAGCAGCTTGCCGGCTAGCGGGTTAGACACCGGGGAGCTGTTTTTT. Translating it yields CASSLPASGLDTGELFF. The chain recombines TRBV11-2 with TRBJ2-2; 8 bases map to TRBD2. Trimming removed 3 bases from V and 3 bases from J; junction bases left unmatched: 9. Germline V lookup: CDR1 SGHAT, CDR2 FQNNGV. The length of the CDR3 is 17 residues.

The chain links TRBV7-9 to TRBJ2-7; the D gene is possibly TRBD1 (5 bases). With 4 bases removed from V and 5 bases from J, the gap between germline ends came to 12 bases. Germline CDR1 is SEHNR and CDR2 is FQNEAQ (reference sequence). The CDR3 is 13 residues long. CDR3 coding DNA: TGTGCCAGCAGCTCCTCCAGGGTTGACGAGCAGTACTTC. Amino acid sequence: CASSSSRVDEQYF.

J is TRBJ1-4 and V is TRBV4-3; 11 positions agree with TRBD1. J gave up 8 bases and V 2 bases, and 7 bases lay outside the gene matches. Looked up from germline, CDR1 is LGHNA and CDR2 is YSLEER. The CDR3 is 16 residues long. The CDR3 nucleotides are TGCGCCAGCAGCCAACTATCGGACAGGGGGCGAGAAAAACTGTTTTTT. It translates to CASSQLSDRGREKLFF.